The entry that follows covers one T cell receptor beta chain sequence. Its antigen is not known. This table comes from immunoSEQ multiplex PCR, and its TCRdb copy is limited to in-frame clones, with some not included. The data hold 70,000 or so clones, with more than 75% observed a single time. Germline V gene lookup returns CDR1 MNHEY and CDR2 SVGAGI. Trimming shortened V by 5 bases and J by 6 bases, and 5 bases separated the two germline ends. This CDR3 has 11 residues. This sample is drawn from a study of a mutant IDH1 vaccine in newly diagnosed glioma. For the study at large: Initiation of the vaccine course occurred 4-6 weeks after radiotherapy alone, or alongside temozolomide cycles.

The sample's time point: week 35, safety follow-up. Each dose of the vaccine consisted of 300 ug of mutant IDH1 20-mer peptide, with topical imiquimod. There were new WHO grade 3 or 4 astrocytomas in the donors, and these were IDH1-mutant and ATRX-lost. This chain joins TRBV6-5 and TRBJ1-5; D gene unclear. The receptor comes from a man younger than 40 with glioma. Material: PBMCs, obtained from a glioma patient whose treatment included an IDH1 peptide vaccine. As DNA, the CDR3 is TGTGCCAGCAGTGACGGTCAGCCCCAGCATTTT. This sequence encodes CASSDGQPQHF.